This T cell receptor beta chain originates from a study of T cell responses to AZD1222 COVID-19 vaccine. Study information: Second doses at about 4 or about 12 weeks were pooled. Broader study findings: Recipients of AZD1222 seropositive at baseline numbered only 6 or 7. Sampled repertoires all dated from after the peak T cell response. Clonal diversity may have been underestimated, and the donors were mostly white British, with more females than males.

Measured with immunoSEQ multiplex PCR; TCRdb has only the in-frame clones, and not every one. The data show roughly 150,000 clones, 80% to 95% seen once. The germline V gene encodes CDR1 SGHRS and CDR2 YFSETQ. The CDR3 covers 15 residues. The V end was cut by 2 bases, the J end by 3 bases, with 13 bases between. As to this clone: Its antigen is unidentified.

The source of this sequence is an adult in good health. The chain couples TRBV5-1 to TRBJ2-3; no definite D call. The sequenced sample was peripheral blood, obtained on day 0 of AZD1222 vaccination. CDR3 DNA: TGCGCCAGCAGCTTTAGGGCTAGGGAAACAGATACGCAGTATTTT. It translates to CASSFRARETDTQYF.